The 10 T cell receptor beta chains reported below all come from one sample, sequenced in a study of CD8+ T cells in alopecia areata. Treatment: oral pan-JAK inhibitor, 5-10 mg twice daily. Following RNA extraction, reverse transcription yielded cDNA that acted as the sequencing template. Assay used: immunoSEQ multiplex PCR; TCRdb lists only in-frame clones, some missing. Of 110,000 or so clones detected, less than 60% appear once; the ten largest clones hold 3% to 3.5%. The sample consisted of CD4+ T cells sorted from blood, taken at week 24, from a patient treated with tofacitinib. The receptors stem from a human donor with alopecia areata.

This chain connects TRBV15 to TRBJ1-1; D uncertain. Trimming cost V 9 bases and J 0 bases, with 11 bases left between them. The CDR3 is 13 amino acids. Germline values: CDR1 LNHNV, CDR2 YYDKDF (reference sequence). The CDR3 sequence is CATTELMNTEAFF. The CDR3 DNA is TGTGCCACGACGGAGTTGATGAACACTGAAGCTTTCTTT. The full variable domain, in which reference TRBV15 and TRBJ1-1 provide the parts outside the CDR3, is DAMVIQNPRYQVTQFGKPVTLSCSQTLNHNVMYWYQQKSSQAPKLLFHYYDKDFNNEADTPDNFQSRRPNTSFCFLDIRSPGLGDTAMYLCATTELMNTEAFFGQGTRLTVV.

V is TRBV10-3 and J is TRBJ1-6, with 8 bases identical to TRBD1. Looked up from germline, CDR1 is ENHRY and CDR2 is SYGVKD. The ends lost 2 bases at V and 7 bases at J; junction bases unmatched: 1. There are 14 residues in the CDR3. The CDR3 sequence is CAISEGDRNSPLHF. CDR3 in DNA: TGTGCCATCAGTGAGGGGGACAGGAATTCACCCCTCCACTTT.

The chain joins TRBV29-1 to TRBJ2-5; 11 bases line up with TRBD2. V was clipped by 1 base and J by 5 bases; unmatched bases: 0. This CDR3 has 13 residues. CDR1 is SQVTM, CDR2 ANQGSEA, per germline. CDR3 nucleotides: TGCAGCGTTGAAGGACTAGCGGGGGAGACCCAGTACTTC. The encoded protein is CSVEGLAGETQYF.

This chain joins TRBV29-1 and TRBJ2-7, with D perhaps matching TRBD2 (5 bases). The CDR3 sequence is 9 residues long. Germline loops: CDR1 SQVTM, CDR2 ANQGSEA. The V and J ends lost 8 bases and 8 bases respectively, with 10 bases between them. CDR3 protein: CSRGGQQYF. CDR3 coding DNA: TGCAGCCGAGGAGGACAGCAGTACTTC.

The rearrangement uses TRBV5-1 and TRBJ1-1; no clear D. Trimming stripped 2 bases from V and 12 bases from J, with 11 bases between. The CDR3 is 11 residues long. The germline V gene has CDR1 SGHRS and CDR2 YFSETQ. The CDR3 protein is CASSFRLTTFF. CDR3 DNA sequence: TGCGCCAGCAGCTTCCGCCTGACAACTTTCTTT.

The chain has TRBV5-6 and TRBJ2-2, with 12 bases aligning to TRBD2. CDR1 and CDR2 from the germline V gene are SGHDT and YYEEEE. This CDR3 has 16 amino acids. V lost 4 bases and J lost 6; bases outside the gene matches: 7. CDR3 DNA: TGTGCCAGCAGCGGCCTAGGACTAGCGGGGCCCGGGGAGCTGTTTTTT. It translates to CASSGLGLAGPGELFF.

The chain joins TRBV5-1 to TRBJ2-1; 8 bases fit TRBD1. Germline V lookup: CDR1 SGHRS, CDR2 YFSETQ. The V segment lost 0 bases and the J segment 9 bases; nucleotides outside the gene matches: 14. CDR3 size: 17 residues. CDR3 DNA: TGCGCCAGCAGCTTGGAGGGCCAGGGGGCACCCACAGGTGAGCAGTTCTTC. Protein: CASSLEGQGAPTGEQFF.

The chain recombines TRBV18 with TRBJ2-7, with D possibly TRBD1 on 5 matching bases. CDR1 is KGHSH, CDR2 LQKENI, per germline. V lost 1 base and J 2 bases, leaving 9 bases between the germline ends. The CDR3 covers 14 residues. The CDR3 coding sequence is TGTGCCAGCTCACCACTCTCAGGGCCCTACGAGCAGTACTTC. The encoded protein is CASSPLSGPYEQYF.

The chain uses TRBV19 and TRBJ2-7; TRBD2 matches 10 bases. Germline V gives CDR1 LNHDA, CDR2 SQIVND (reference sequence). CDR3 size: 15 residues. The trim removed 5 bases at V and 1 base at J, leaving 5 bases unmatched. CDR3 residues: CASSSTLAGSYEQYF. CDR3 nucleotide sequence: TGTGCCAGTAGTTCAACACTAGCGGGGTCCTACGAGCAGTACTTC.

CDR3 sequence reads: CASSPGGELFF. The CDR3 bases are TGTGCCAGCAGCCCTGGCGGGGAGCTGTTTTTT. The rearrangement uses TRBV7-2 and TRBJ2-2; D unresolved. The CDR3 totals 11 residues. CDR1 SGHTA and CDR2 FQGNSA come from the germline V gene. V lost 5 bases and J lost 7, with 5 bases in between.